Listed below are T cell receptor beta chains from one sample, sequenced in a study of blood T cell repertoires in COVID-19. Sequencing used immunoSEQ multiplex PCR; TCRdb keeps in-frame clones, though not all of them. The sample contains about 310,000 clones, approximately 89% of which appear only once. The sequenced sample consisted of PBMCs or T cells enriched from blood (not recorded which). The receptor source for this set is a woman aged 25 to 45 who had recovered from COVID-19. The CDR3 runs from the conserved cysteine through the conserved F or W. The D gene is left open where the match is weak. Only part of the rows carry a size: once, few, many, or a class if the clone is expanded.

TRBJ1-6,.,TRBD1,TRBV10-3,CATTFGTGDSPLHF,TGTGCCACCACCTTTGGGACAGGGGATTCACCCCTCCACTTT
TRBJ1-5,.,TRBD1,TRBV28,CASSLGGQVGQPQHF,TGTGCCAGCAGTTTAGGCGGACAGGTGGGTCAGCCCCAGCATTTT
TRBJ1-2,.,.,TRBV7-3,CASSLIWDILYGYTF,TGTGCCAGCAGCTTAATTTGGGACATTCTATATGGCTACACCTTC
TRBJ2-7,.,TRBD2,TRBV2,CASSGGRAYEQYF,TGTGCCAGCAGTGGCGGGAGGGCCTACGAGCAGTACTTC
TRBJ2-3,.,.,TRBV7-8,CASSLDLVSGVGTDTQYF,TGTGCCAGCAGCTTAGATTTAGTTTCGGGAGTTGGGACAGATACGCAGTATTTT
TRBJ1-2,.,TRBD1,TRBV28,CASSLGTGGYGYTF,TGTGCCAGCAGTTTAGGGACAGGGGGTTATGGCTACACCTTC
TRBJ1-2,.,TRBD1,TRBV14,CASSQDSPGQGAFHHGYTF,TGTGCCAGCAGCCAAGATTCCCCCGGACAGGGGGCATTTCACCATGGCTACACCTTC
TRBJ1-2,.,TRBD1,TRBV11-2,CASSSVGQGIYGYTF,TGTGCCAGCAGCTCGGTGGGACAGGGGATCTATGGCTACACCTTC
TRBJ1-6,few,TRBD1,TRBV6-1,CASSESGGQVNSPLHF,TGTGCCAGCAGTGAAAGTGGGGGACAGGTTAATTCACCCCTCCACTTT
TRBJ1-1,.,.,TRBV25-1,CASSLDRNTEAFF,TGTGCCAGCAGCCTAGACCGGAACACTGAAGCTTTCTTT
TRBJ2-1,.,TRBD2,TRBV27,CASSSWTSGPYNEQFF,TGTGCCAGCAGTTCGTGGACTAGCGGTCCCTACAATGAGCAGTTCTTC
TRBJ2-3,.,.,TRBV7-2,CASSSVTGAPSDTQYF,TGTGCCAGCAGTTCAGTAACGGGAGCCCCGTCAGATACGCAGTATTTT
TRBJ2-1,.,TRBD2,TRBV3-1/TRBV3-2,CASSPTSGSIDEQFF,TGTGCCAGCAGCCCCACTAGCGGGAGTATCGATGAGCAGTTCTTC
TRBJ1-2,.,.,TRBV5-1,CASSLGQSYGYTF,TGCGCCAGCAGCTTGGGACAGAGCTATGGCTACACCTTC